The clone carrying this TCR beta chain showed up just a few times. Its antigen is as yet unknown. Measured with immunoSEQ multiplex PCR; TCRdb has only the in-frame clones, and not every one. This sample has under 8,000 clones, with 65% to 90% found just once. The data derive from a study of immune evolution from preneoplasia to lung adenocarcinoma. The study, taken as a whole, reports: Normal lung had the highest top T cell clone frequencies.

The sample comprised FFPE minimally invasive lung adenocarcinoma tissue. This sequence originates from a person between 65 and 79 years old with lung adenocarcinoma.

The CDR3 DNA follows: TGTGCCAGCAGTGACCCGGAGGGTTTGCGTAATTCACCCCTCCACTTT. Its protein product is CASSDPEGLRNSPLHF. V usage is TRBV6-1 and J usage is TRBJ1-6; D not certain. The germline V and J ends were trimmed by 3 bases and 6 bases, with 15 bases remaining between them. The CDR3 runs to 16 residues. Germline lookup yields CDR1 MNHNS and CDR2 SASEGT.